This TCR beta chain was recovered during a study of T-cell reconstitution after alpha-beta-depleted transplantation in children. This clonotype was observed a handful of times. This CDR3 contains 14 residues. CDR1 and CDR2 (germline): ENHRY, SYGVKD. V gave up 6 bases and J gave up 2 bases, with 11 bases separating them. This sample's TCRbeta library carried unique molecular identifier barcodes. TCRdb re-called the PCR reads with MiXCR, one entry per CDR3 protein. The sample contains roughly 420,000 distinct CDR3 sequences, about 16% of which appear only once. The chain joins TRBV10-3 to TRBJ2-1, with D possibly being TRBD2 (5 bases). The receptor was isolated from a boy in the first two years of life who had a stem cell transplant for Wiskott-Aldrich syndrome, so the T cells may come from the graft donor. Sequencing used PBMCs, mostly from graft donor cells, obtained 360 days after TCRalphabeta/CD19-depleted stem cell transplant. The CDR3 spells CAISRTSPYNEQFF. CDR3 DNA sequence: TGTGCCATCAGCCGGACTTCACCCTACAATGAGCAGTTCTTC.